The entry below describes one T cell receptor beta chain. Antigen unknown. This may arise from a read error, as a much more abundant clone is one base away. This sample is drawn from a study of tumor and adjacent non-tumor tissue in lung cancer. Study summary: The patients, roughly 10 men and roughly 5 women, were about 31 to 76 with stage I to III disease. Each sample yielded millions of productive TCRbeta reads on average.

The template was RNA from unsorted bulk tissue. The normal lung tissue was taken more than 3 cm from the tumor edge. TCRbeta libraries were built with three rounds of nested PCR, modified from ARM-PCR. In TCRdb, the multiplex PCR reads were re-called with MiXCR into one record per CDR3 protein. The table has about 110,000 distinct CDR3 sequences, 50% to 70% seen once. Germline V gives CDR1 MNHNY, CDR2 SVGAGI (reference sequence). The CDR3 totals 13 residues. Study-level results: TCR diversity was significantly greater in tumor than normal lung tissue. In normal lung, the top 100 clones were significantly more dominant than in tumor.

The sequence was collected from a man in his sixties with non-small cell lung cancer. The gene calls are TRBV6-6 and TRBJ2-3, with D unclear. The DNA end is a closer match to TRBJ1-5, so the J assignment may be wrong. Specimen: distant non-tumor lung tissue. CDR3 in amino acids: CASRRLATDTQHF. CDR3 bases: TGTGCCAGCAGACGACTAGCCACAGATACGCAGCATTTT.